In its sample, the clone carrying this T cell receptor beta chain was seen many times. Antigen unknown. TCRdb passed the reads through MiXCR, listing each CDR3 protein once. The sample contains about 240,000 distinct CDR3 sequences, around 6.2% of which appear only once. The data were taken from a study of T cell repertoires in cytomegalovirus infection. As for the study in general: Public signatures in TCR beta pointed to CMV infection and matching HLA type.

The CDR3 extends over 13 amino acids. Trimming took 2 bases from V and 8 from J; bases not matched to a gene: 2. Germline V CDR1 and CDR2: ENHRY, SYGVKD. General study results and limits: Carriage of CMV together with the relevant HLA was identifiable through cumulative public TCR beta family frequency. There were HLA-C-restricted CMV-specific TCR beta clonotypes dominating the ex vivo response.

The chain is built from TRBV10-3 and TRBJ1-4; 7 nucleotides align to TRBD1. This TCR derives from a human donor in good health (CMV status not recorded). Some clones in this sample may be carry-over from other donors' samples. The sequenced sample was PBMCs. CDR3 DNA: TGTGCCATCAGTGAGACAGGGGCCGAAAAACTGTTTTTT. Its translation is CAISETGAEKLFF.